The 29 T cell receptor beta chains below come from one sample, sequenced in a study of human T cells and chemical hapten exposure. TCRdb analysed the RACE reads with MiXCR anew, one entry per CDR3 protein. The table records roughly 380,000 distinct CDR3 sequences, approximately 4.4% of them present only once. Time point described: patch test 1, 2 weeks after DPC sensitization. The treatment here: therapeutic diphenylcyclopropenone sensitization with weekly scalp DPC. The source material was whole blood, sampled in connection with sensitization to the hapten diphenylcyclopropenone (DPC). Source of these receptors: a woman in her 50s with alopecia areata. Some clones in this sample may be carry-over from other donors' samples.

This clonotype was counted at least ten times. This chain links TRBV20-1 with TRBJ1-5, with 8 bases identical to TRBD1. V lost 1 base and J lost 0; bases outside the gene matches: 8. Germline-derived CDR1 and CDR2 are DFQATT and SNEGSKA (reference sequence). The CDR3 loop spans 17 amino acids. CDR3 in DNA: TGCAGTGCTAGAGCCGTTATGGGACAGGCTAGCAATCAGCCCCAGCATTTT. This translates into CSARAVMGQASNQPQHF.

This clonotype showed up many times. The chain carries TRBV11-2 and TRBJ2-3, with a possible D match to TRBD2 (5 bases). The CDR3 sequence is 12 residues long. The germline V gene has CDR1 SGHAT and CDR2 FQNNGV. Between the trimmed V and J ends, which lost 6 bases and 6 bases, there was a span of 10 bases. In DNA form, the CDR3 reads TGTGCCAGCAGGGGAGTGTACGATACGCAGTATTTT. Its translation: CASRGVYDTQYF.

This clonotype has more than one count but fewer than ten. CDR3 in DNA: TGTGCCAGCAAGGGTCCCGCAGGGGTAAAGACCCAGTACTTC. This encodes CASKGPAGVKTQYF. The rearrangement uses TRBV2 and TRBJ2-5; perhaps TRBD1 as D (6 bases). Germline V gives CDR1 SNHLY, CDR2 FYNNEI. Trimming stripped 7 bases from V and 6 bases from J, with 18 bases between. The CDR3 is 14 amino acids. The full variable domain, completed using reference TRBV2 and TRBJ2-5, is EPEVTQTPSHQVTQMGQEVILRCVPISNHLYFYWYRQILGQKVEFLVSFYNNEISEKSEIFDDQFSVERPDGSNFTLKIRSTKLEDSAMYFCASKGPAGVKTQYFGPGTRLLVL.

This clonotype was seen a handful of times. The chain recombines TRBV2 with TRBJ1-1, with TRBD1 matching 7 bases. The V gene's germline CDR1 is SNHLY and CDR2 FYNNEI. The CDR3 runs 14 residues. V lost 5 bases and J lost 5; bases outside the gene matches: 8. The CDR3, as DNA: TGTGCCAGCAGTCAGACAGGGATCATGACTGAAGCTTTCTTT. Translation: CASSQTGIMTEAFF.

This clonotype appeared many times. V usage is TRBV2 and J usage is TRBJ2-7, with TRBD1 as a possible D gene (5 bases). The V gene's germline CDR1 is SNHLY and CDR2 FYNNEI. V lost 6 bases to trimming and J lost 5 bases, with 11 bases between them. The CDR3 has 12 amino acids. The DNA for the CDR3 is TGTGCCAGCAGCCCTGACAGCCACGAGCAGTACTTC. This sequence encodes CASSPDSHEQYF.

This clonotype was seen ten or more times. The V gene is TRBV7-9, the J gene TRBJ2-1, with D perhaps matching TRBD1 (6 bases). With 6 bases removed from V and 1 base from J, the gap between germline ends came to 16 bases. This CDR3 is built from 16 residues. The V gene's germline CDR1 is SEHNR and CDR2 FQNEAQ (reference sequence). This chain's CDR3 is CASSSTGTPSYNEQFF. Here the CDR3 DNA reads TGTGCCAGCAGTTCTACCGGGACACCTTCCTACAATGAGCAGTTCTTC.

This clonotype has more than one count but fewer than ten. CDR3 residues: CASSVGGGEWNEQFF. CDR3 in DNA: TGTGCCAGCAGCGTAGGAGGGGGCGAATGGAATGAGCAGTTCTTC. J is TRBJ2-1 and V is TRBV9; the match to TRBD1 covers 7 bases. CDR3 length: 15 amino acids. The trim removed 0 bases at V and 7 bases at J, leaving 7 bases unmatched. The germline V gene has CDR1 SGDLS and CDR2 YYNGEE.

The gene calls are TRBV7-9 and TRBJ1-1; 8 bases fit TRBD1. Germline assignment: CDR1 SEHNR and CDR2 FQNEAQ (reference sequence). This CDR3 comprises 16 residues. The V gene end was trimmed by 5 bases and the J gene end by 4 bases; junction bases not matched to a gene: 12. The chain's CDR3 is CASSPGTGWVATEAFF. Here the CDR3 DNA reads TGTGCCAGCAGCCCGGGGACAGGATGGGTGGCCACTGAAGCTTTCTTT.

This clonotype has ten or more counts. This chain joins TRBV6-5 and TRBJ2-7, with D possibly being TRBD2 (5 bases). CDR3 length: 11 residues. The V and J ends lost 5 bases and 6 bases respectively, with 8 bases between them. Looked up from germline, CDR1 is MNHEY and CDR2 is SVGAGI. The CDR3 DNA follows: TGTGCCAGCAGTCGTGCGGGCGAGCAGTACTTC. This translates into CASSRAGEQYF.

V usage is TRBV9 and J usage is TRBJ1-2; 7 nucleotides line up with TRBD1. Germline V gives CDR1 SGDLS, CDR2 YYNGEE. The CDR3 runs 13 residues. The CDR3 region has the DNA TGTGCGGGGGGATCTGACAGGGAGTATGGCTACACCTTC. It specifies CAGGSDREYGYTF.

This clonotype was observed many times. The chain uses TRBV27 and TRBJ2-2, with 9 bases matching TRBD2. This CDR3 is built from 16 residues. CDR1 and CDR2 from the germline V gene are MNHEY and SMNVEV (reference sequence). Losses at the gene ends were 6 bases for V and 8 bases for J; bases not matched to a gene: 13. The CDR3 loop reads CASRTFRASGKGELFF. The CDR3 DNA follows: TGTGCCAGCAGAACTTTCCGGGCTAGCGGGAAGGGGGAGCTGTTTTTT.

Only a few counts were recorded for this clonotype. V is TRBV9 and J is TRBJ1-6; a weak D match, TRBD1 (6 bases). The V end was cut by 0 bases, the J end by 5 bases, with 15 bases between. CDR1 and CDR2 from the germline V gene are SGDLS and YYNGEE. This CDR3 has 17 amino acids. Written as DNA, the CDR3 is TGTGCCAGCAGCGTAGCCCTAGGGGGGAGGAATAATTCACCCCTCCACTTT. It yields the protein CASSVALGGRNNSPLHF. Together with reference TRBV9 and TRBJ1-6, the CDR3 gives the full variable domain: DSGVTQTPKHLITATGQRVTLRCSPRSGDLSVYWYQQSLDQGLQFLIQYYNGEERAKGNILERFSAQQFPDLHSELNLSSLELGDSALYFCASSVALGGRNNSPLHFGNGTRLTVT.

This clonotype was seen at least ten times. The chain couples TRBV10-3 to TRBJ1-1; D may be TRBD1 (6 bases). CDR1 is ENHRY and CDR2 is SYGVKD in the germline V gene. The V end lost 10 bases, the J end lost 0 bases, and 12 bases lay between the germline ends. The CDR3 contains 13 residues. Written as DNA, the CDR3 is TGTGCCACTACACAGGGCGTGAACACTGAAGCTTTCTTT. It is translated as CATTQGVNTEAFF.

In its sample, this clonotype was seen many times. The chain carries TRBV12-3 or TRBV12-4 and TRBJ2-2; D might be TRBD1 or TRBD2, each matching 6 bases. Trimming cost V 2 bases and J 6 bases, with 7 bases left between them. CDR3 length equals 13 residues. In DNA, the CDR3 is TGTGCCAGCAGTTTAAGGGGGGCCGGGGAGCTGTTTTTT. The encoded protein is CASSLRGAGELFF.

This clonotype was counted at least ten times. The chain uses TRBV12-3 or TRBV12-4 and TRBJ2-1; D is ambiguous. The V gene lost 5 bases and the J gene lost 2 bases, with 16 bases spanning the gap. The CDR3 has 16 amino acids. CDR3 DNA: TGTGCCAGCAGTCCACCCCCTTTGGGTACCTACAATGAGCAGTTCTTC. Translation: CASSPPPLGTYNEQFF.

This clonotype was recorded many times. The chain carries TRBV7-9 and TRBJ1-1; D not certain. Trimming pared 3 bases from V and 5 bases from J, leaving 16 bases between. Germline CDR1 SEHNR, CDR2 FQNEAQ (reference sequence). CDR3 length equals 15 residues. In nucleotides, the CDR3 is TGTGCCAGCAGCTTGATCCGGGAATTTGGGACTGAAGCTTTCTTT. This sequence encodes CASSLIREFGTEAFF.

The J gene is TRBJ1-2, the V gene TRBV9; tentative D call: TRBD1 (5 bases). The CDR3 has 13 residues. Germline values: CDR1 SGDLS, CDR2 YYNGEE. V shed 4 bases and J shed 8 bases, with 15 bases lying between them. The CDR3 reads CASSPRGESGYTF. Here the CDR3 DNA reads TGTGCCAGCAGCCCGAGGGGAGAGAGCGGCTACACCTTC. The full variable domain, completed using reference TRBV9 and TRBJ1-2, is DSGVTQTPKHLITATGQRVTLRCSPRSGDLSVYWYQQSLDQGLQFLIQYYNGEERAKGNILERFSAQQFPDLHSELNLSSLELGDSALYFCASSPRGESGYTFGSGTRLTVV.

This clonotype has a count of ten or more. The chain recombines TRBV6-5 with TRBJ2-2; the D is unclear. The length of the CDR3 is 15 residues. V lost 2 bases and J 3 bases, leaving 10 bases between the germline ends. Germline loops: CDR1 MNHEY, CDR2 SVGAGI. In nucleotides, the CDR3 is TGTGCCAGCAGTTACGGCCACGCGGACACCGGGGAGCTGTTTTTT. It encodes CASSYGHADTGELFF.

The CDR3 sequence: CASSRGHFTDTQYF. CDR3 nucleotide sequence: TGTGCCAGCAGCCGAGGGCACTTCACAGATACGCAGTATTTT. V and J are TRBV12-3 or TRBV12-4 and TRBJ2-3; the D gene is possibly TRBD2 (5 bases). V shed 6 bases and J shed 2 bases, with 12 bases lying between them. There are 14 residues in the CDR3.

CDR3 sequence: CASSYEGLDGYTF. CDR3 bases: TGTGCCAGCAGTTACGAGGGGCTTGATGGCTACACCTTC. V and J are TRBV6-2 or TRBV6-3 and TRBJ1-2; tentatively, D is TRBD1 (5 bases). The CDR3 has 13 residues. CDR1 is MNHEY, CDR2 SVGEGT, per germline. Trimming took off 2 bases at V and 6 bases at J, with 10 bases between the two ends.

This clonotype was observed at least ten times. This chain uses TRBV6-2 or TRBV6-3 with TRBJ2-3; a possible D gene is TRBD1 (6 bases). From germline, CDR1 is MNHEY and CDR2 SVGEGT. Trimming cost V 6 bases and J 9 bases, with 10 bases left between them. There are 11 residues in the CDR3. The CDR3 sequence: CASSLDRTQYF. The CDR3 DNA is TGTGCCAGCAGCTTGGACAGAACGCAGTATTTT.

This sequence joins TRBV16 and TRBJ1-6; D unclear. Per the germline V gene, CDR1 is KGHSY and CDR2 is FQNENV. The CDR3 loop spans 16 amino acids. Trimming cost V 0 bases and J 0 bases, with 6 bases left between them. The CDR3 DNA sequence: TGTGCCAGCAGCCAATCTGCGAGCTCCTATAATTCACCCCTCCACTTT. As protein: CASSQSASSYNSPLHF.

This clonotype was seen a handful of times. This chain uses TRBV20-1 with TRBJ1-2; D gene uncertain. CDR3 length: 14 amino acids. V lost 6 bases and J 4 bases, leaving 18 bases between the germline ends. CDR1 and CDR2 (germline): DFQATT, SNEGSKA (reference sequence). DNA of the CDR3: TGCAGTGCCGTAACGGCGGGGAGAGGCTATGGCTACACCTTC. It specifies CSAVTAGRGYGYTF.

This clonotype was seen many times. The chain couples TRBV6-6 to TRBJ1-3; possible D gene TRBD1, 6 bases. The CDR3 sequence is 14 residues long. CDR1 MNHNY and CDR2 SVGAGI come from the germline V gene (reference sequence). Between the trimmed V and J ends, which lost 4 bases and 7 bases, there was a span of 14 bases. The CDR3 loop is CASSSGTLVNTIYF. In DNA form, the CDR3 reads TGTGCCAGCAGTTCCGGGACACTCGTGAACACCATATATTTT.

At least ten counts were recorded for this clonotype. V usage is TRBV30 and J usage is TRBJ2-7; D is perhaps TRBD1 or TRBD2 (6 bases each). The V end lost 8 bases, the J end lost 4 bases, and 18 bases lay between the germline ends. CDR1 is GTSNPN and CDR2 is SVGIG in the germline V gene (reference sequence). The CDR3 runs 13 residues. The chain's CDR3 is CAGGQGPGYEQYF. In nucleotides, the CDR3 is TGTGCCGGGGGGCAGGGGCCTGGGTACGAGCAGTACTTC.

This clonotype was detected many times. V gene TRBV14 combines with J gene TRBJ1-4; D gene ambiguous. This CDR3 spans 16 amino acids. Germline CDR1 SGHDN, CDR2 FVKESK. V gave up 0 bases and J gave up 0 bases, with 8 bases separating them. For the CDR3, the DNA is TGTGCCAGCAGCCAAGACCAAGGTGCAACTAATGAAAAACTGTTTTTT. This translates into CASSQDQGATNEKLFF.

The chain employs TRBV14 and TRBJ2-6; 8 positions agree with TRBD1. The CDR3 length is 18 residues. The V gene end was trimmed by 0 bases and the J gene end by 4 bases; junction bases not matched to a gene: 8. CDR1 is SGHDN and CDR2 is FVKESK in the germline V gene. CDR3 sequence: CASSQDGTGWEGANVLTF. The CDR3 region has the DNA TGTGCCAGCAGCCAAGATGGGACAGGTTGGGAAGGGGCCAACGTCCTGACTTTC.

There are a few counts of this clonotype. The chain has TRBV7-2 and TRBJ1-2; D call uncertain. Germline V lookup: CDR1 SGHTA, CDR2 FQGNSA. Between the trimmed V and J ends, which lost 1 base and 12 bases, there was a span of 18 bases. The CDR3 spans 14 residues. For the CDR3, the DNA is TGTGCCAGCAGCTTAGACCCGGCCACCTTTGTCGACACCTTC. Residues: CASSLDPATFVDTF.

Many counts were recorded for this clonotype. J is TRBJ2-1 and V is TRBV10-3, with D unclear. Germline V gene sequence: CDR1 ENHRY, CDR2 SYGVKD. The CDR3 contains 16 residues. The V end was cut by 3 bases, the J end by 7 bases, with 19 bases between. Here the CDR3 reads CAISELPAPVRNEQFF. The CDR3 coding sequence is TGTGCCATCAGTGAACTGCCAGCGCCCGTTCGGAATGAGCAGTTCTTC.